A single sample gave rise to the 5 T cell receptor beta chains below, sequenced in a study of blood T cell repertoires in COVID-19. Some clones are missing from TCRdb's copy, which holds only in-frame ones; the method was immunoSEQ multiplex PCR. This table has about 23,000 clones, 80% to 90% appearing once. The sample comprised peripheral blood. The origin of the receptors is an elderly woman with acute or convalescent COVID-19.

The chain combines TRBV10-1 with TRBJ2-2; a weak D match, TRBD2 (6 bases). This CDR3 is 15 amino acids long. Germline V CDR1 and CDR2: WNHNN, SYGVQD (reference sequence). Trimming took off 2 bases at V and 4 bases at J, with 11 bases between the two ends. This CDR3 reads CASSEGGSGTGELFF. The CDR3 DNA sequence: TGCGCCAGCAGTGAGGGGGGGTCCGGCACCGGGGAGCTGTTTTTT.

The chain links TRBV6-2 or TRBV6-3 to TRBJ1-1, with 9 positions matching TRBD1. Germline CDR1 reads MNHEY; CDR2 reads SVGEGT. The CDR3 has 16 amino acids. V lost 0 bases, J lost 5 bases, and 7 bases stayed unmatched. CDR3 sequence (DNA): TGTGCCAGCAGTTACTCGATGGACAGGGGCCGGACTGAAGCTTTCTTT. Its translation: CASSYSMDRGRTEAFF.

This clone was picked up a small number of times. The chain uses TRBV5-1 and TRBJ1-6, with 8 bases identical to TRBD1. Germline-derived CDR1 and CDR2 are SGHRS and YFSETQ. V shed 5 bases and J 11 bases; nucleotides not matched to a gene: 9. The length of the CDR3 is 14 residues. The CDR3 reads CASSSGQESAPLHF. For the CDR3, the DNA is TGCGCCAGCAGTTCGGGACAGGAGTCCGCACCCCTCCACTTT. Using reference TRBV5-1 and TRBJ1-6 for the parts outside the CDR3, the full variable domain is KAGVTQTPRYLIKTRGQQVTLSCSPISGHRSVSWYQQTPGQGLQFLFEYFSETQRNKGNFPGRFSGRQFSNSRSEMNVSTLELGDSALYLCASSSGQESAPLHFGNGTRLTVT.

This clone was detected only once. The chain is built from TRBV29-1 and TRBJ2-5, with D possibly TRBD2 on 5 matching bases. V lost 5 bases, J lost 5 bases, and 9 bases lay in between. This CDR3 comprises 11 residues. CDR1 and CDR2 (germline): SQVTM, ANQGSEA. This chain's CDR3 is CSVIRRETQYF. CDR3 sequence (DNA): TGCAGCGTTATTAGGAGGGAGACCCAGTACTTC.

The J gene is TRBJ2-7, the V gene TRBV10-3; perhaps TRBD2 as D (5 bases). Trimming removed 3 bases at V and 3 bases at J, with 15 bases between. This CDR3 is 15 amino acids long. The germline V gene encodes CDR1 ENHRY and CDR2 SYGVKD. CDR3 protein: CAISDPLRAHYEQYF. CDR3 sequence (DNA): TGTGCCATCAGTGACCCTTTGCGGGCCCACTACGAGCAGTACTTC.